The 7 T cell receptor beta chains below were found in one sample sequenced in a study of T cell responses to AZD1222 COVID-19 vaccine. This table comes from immunoSEQ multiplex PCR, and its TCRdb copy is limited to in-frame clones, with some not included. The sample records tens of thousands of clones, about nine tenths being singletons. Sequences were derived from peripheral blood, sampled on day 0 of AZD1222 vaccination. These receptors all stem from an adult in good health.

This chain uses TRBV3-1 (or the pseudogene TRBV3-2) with TRBJ2-2; 8 bases map to TRBD2. J lost 3 bases, V lost 1 base, and 22 bases had no gene match. Germline V gene sequence: CDR1 LGHDT, CDR2 YNNKEL (reference sequence). CDR3 length equals 22 residues. The CDR3 DNA reads TGTGCCAGCAGCCAAGGGCCATCAGGGCGAGCGGGAGTAGGCTCGGACACCGGGGAGCTGTTTTTT. Protein: CASSQGPSGRAGVGSDTGELFF.

This clone was counted a few times. The J gene is TRBJ2-3, the V gene TRBV7-3, with TRBD2 identical over 12 bases. Per the germline V gene, CDR1 is SGHTA and CDR2 is FQGTGA. The CDR3 spans 17 residues. J gave up 2 bases and V 3 bases, and 6 bases lay outside the gene matches. CDR3: CASSFATSGRTTDTQYF. CDR3 bases: TGTGCCAGCAGCTTTGCCACTAGCGGGAGGACCACAGATACGCAGTATTTT.

The chain recombines TRBV4-3 with TRBJ2-3; no reliable D call. Germline V CDR1 and CDR2: LGHNA, YSLEER. CDR3 length: 16 residues. V shed 1 base and J shed 0 bases, with 11 bases lying between them. In nucleotides, the CDR3 is TGCGCCAGCAGCCAAGTACCCGGGTCTAGCACAGATACGCAGTATTTT. Translated: CASSQVPGSSTDTQYF.

This clone was seen more than once but under ten times. The chain carries TRBV19 and TRBJ1-2; D is undetermined. Trimming pared 6 bases from V and 5 bases from J, leaving 28 bases between. Germline V CDR1 and CDR2: LNHDA, SQIVND (reference sequence). CDR3 length equals 18 residues. CDR3 residues: CASSPHGPRDPSRYGYTF. CDR3 DNA sequence: TGTGCCAGTAGCCCCCACGGGCCCCGGGATCCGAGTCGATATGGCTACACCTTC.

The chain recombines TRBV5-1 with TRBJ1-1; a weak D match, TRBD1 (5 bases). Per germline, CDR1 SGHRS and CDR2 YFSETQ. This CDR3 has 15 amino acids. The germline V and J ends were trimmed by 0 bases and 8 bases, with 17 bases remaining between them. In DNA, the CDR3 is TGCGCCAGCAGCTTGGTGGGCATTGGGGCAGACGAAGCTTTCTTT. This encodes CASSLVGIGADEAFF.

This clone was seen just once. The genes are TRBV5-1 and TRBJ2-5; no reliable D call. From germline, CDR1 is SGHRS and CDR2 YFSETQ. This CDR3 comprises 13 residues. V lost 1 base, J lost 3 bases, and 7 bases lay in between. The CDR3 nucleotides are TGCGCCAGCAGCTTGTCTCCTGAAGAGACCCAGTACTTC. As protein: CASSLSPEETQYF.

CDR3 loop: CASSLYLGTEYGYTF. Written as DNA, the CDR3 is TGTGCCAGCAGTTTATATTTGGGGACAGAATATGGCTACACCTTC. The V call is TRBV27, the J call TRBJ1-2; 7 nucleotides line up with TRBD1. With 1 base clipped from V and 5 bases from J, the junction kept 7 bases outside the gene matches. Germline assignment: CDR1 MNHEY and CDR2 SMNVEV (reference sequence). CDR3 length: 15 amino acids.